This is a list of T cell receptor beta chains from one sample in a study of T-cell memory formation after mild COVID-19. TCRdb processed the 5' RACE reads anew with MiXCR; each CDR3 protein has one entry. Among 200,000 to 250,000 distinct CDR3 sequences listed, 9.5% to 10% were seen once. Sequencing was done on a sample of PBMCs or a T cell subset sorted from them (not recorded which). These receptors all stem from a man aged 18 to 30 who had mild COVID-19 (a few samples of this study predate the infection). Cell type and time point are not known. The CDR3 runs from the conserved cysteine through the conserved F or W. D genes are given only for firm matches. Size tells how often a clone was seen (once, few, many) or the class of an expanded clone, and some rows leave it out.

d_gene,j_gene,abundance,v_gene,CDR3nt,CDR3aa
NA,TRBJ1-4,few,TRBV7-2,TGTGCCAGCAGCAAAGGAGCTAATGAAAAACTGTTTTTT,CASSKGANEKLFF
TRBD1,TRBJ2-2,NA,TRBV29-1,TGCAGCGTGGGACAGGGGCCGAACACCGGGGAGCTGTTTTTT,CSVGQGPNTGELFF
TRBD1,TRBJ2-2,many,TRBV12-3/TRBV12-4,TGTGCCAGCAGTTTGGGTACAGGGGTAAACACCGGGGAGCTGTTTTTT,CASSLGTGVNTGELFF
NA,TRBJ2-3,many,TRBV2,TGTGCCAGCAGTGAAGCCTATACGCAGTATTTT,CASSEAYTQYF
NA,TRBJ2-5,few,TRBV4-2,TGTGCCAGCAGCCAAGGACTAGTTCAAGAGACCCAGTACTTC,CASSQGLVQETQYF
TRBD1,TRBJ2-2,NA,TRBV5-1,TGCGCCAGCAGCTCCACAGGGGACACCGGGGAGCTGTTTTTT,CASSSTGDTGELFF
NA,TRBJ1-1,NA,TRBV20-1,TGCAGTGCTCCCAGGGGCACTGAAGCTTTCTTT,CSAPRGTEAFF
NA,TRBJ2-1,NA,TRBV7-9,TGTGCCAGCAGGGCGCTCCGGGGGCTGTCCTACAATGAGCAGTTCTTC,CASRALRGLSYNEQFF
NA,TRBJ2-3,few,TRBV30,TGTGCCTGGATGCGTCTATACAGCACAGATACGCAGTATTTT,CAWMRLYSTDTQYF
TRBD2,TRBJ2-1,many,TRBV5-4,TGTGCCAGCAGCCCCGGACTAGCGTGGAATGAGCAGTTCTTC,CASSPGLAWNEQFF
NA,TRBJ1-6,NA,TRBV5-1,TGCGCCAGCAGCTTGCTGGGAAAGGGCAATTCACCCCTCCACTTT,CASSLLGKGNSPLHF
TRBD2,TRBJ2-2,NA,TRBV28,TGTGCCAGCAAACTAGCGGGGGAGTCCGGGGAGCTGTTTTTT,CASKLAGESGELFF
NA,TRBJ2-7,once,TRBV19,TGTGCCAGCTCGTTATTTTTTGGGTACAGGGAGTACGAGCAGTACTTC,CASSLFFGYREYEQYF
NA,TRBJ1-4,few,TRBV3-1,TGTGCCAGCAGCCGAGGGACCCCACTCGGTGGCGGTGAAAAACTGTTTTTT,CASSRGTPLGGGEKLFF
NA,TRBJ1-4,few,TRBV30,TGTGCCTGGAGTGGAAGCAGGGTGGAGGCAACTAATGAAAAACTGTTTTTT,CAWSGSRVEATNEKLFF
TRBD1,TRBJ1-1,few,TRBV10-3,TGTGCCATCAGTGACTCGACAGGGGACACTGAAGCTTTCTTT,CAISDSTGDTEAFF
NA,TRBJ2-5,NA,TRBV20-1,TGCAGTGCTAGAGCTGGTTTCCAAGAGACCCAGTACTTC,CSARAGFQETQYF
TRBD1,TRBJ2-7,NA,TRBV29-1,TGCAGCGTTGAGAAAGGGACAGGGGGGAGCGAGCAGTACTTC,CSVEKGTGGSEQYF
TRBD1,TRBJ2-2,NA,TRBV7-9,TGTGCCAGCAGCTTAGGTCTGGGGGACAGAAACACCGGGGAGCTGTTTTTT,CASSLGLGDRNTGELFF
TRBD2,TRBJ2-7,many,TRBV7-6,TGTGCCAGCAGGCCCGGGACTAGCGTCGCCTACGAGCAGTACTTC,CASRPGTSVAYEQYF
TRBD2,TRBJ2-5,many,TRBV29-1,TGCAGCGTTGGAGCGGGGGGTGAGACCCAGTACTTC,CSVGAGGETQYF
NA,TRBJ2-3,NA,TRBV7-9,TGTGCCAGCAGCTTAGATACAGCAGATACGCAGTATTTT,CASSLDTADTQYF
NA,TRBJ2-1,few,TRBV6-5,TGTGCCAGCAGTCCTTGGACGGCGAGCTCCTACAATGAGCAGTTCTTC,CASSPWTASSYNEQFF
TRBD1,TRBJ2-1,few,TRBV6-6,TGTGCCAGCATTCTATCGCCGGGACAGGGATTAAATGAGCAGTTCTTC,CASILSPGQGLNEQFF
TRBD2,TRBJ2-7,many,TRBV4-2,TGTGCCAGCAGCCAAGATCGGGGGGGAAGCTCCTACGAGCAGTACTTC,CASSQDRGGSSYEQYF
NA,TRBJ1-6,few,TRBV4-2,TGTGCCAGCAGCCAAGAGCCCAGGGCGAATTCACCCCTCCACTTT,CASSQEPRANSPLHF
TRBD1,TRBJ2-1,NA,TRBV3-1,TGTGCCAGCAGGCTAACCGGGACAGGGGGGCTTGAGCAGTTCTTC,CASRLTGTGGLEQFF
TRBD2,TRBJ2-5,NA,TRBV30,TGTGCCTGGAGTGTGGGGGGGTACCAAGAGACCCAGTACTTC,CAWSVGGYQETQYF
TRBD2,TRBJ2-1,few,TRBV3-1,TGTGCCAGCAGCCCCCTAGCGGGGGGCCGCAATGAGCAGTTCTTC,CASSPLAGGRNEQFF
TRBD1,TRBJ2-2,few,TRBV5-6,TGTGCCAGCAGCCAATGGGACAGACATACCGGGGAGCTGTTTTTT,CASSQWDRHTGELFF
TRBD2,TRBJ2-3,few,TRBV5-5,TGTGCCAGCAGCAGAGGACTAGCGGGGGGCCAAGATACGCAGTATTTT,CASSRGLAGGQDTQYF
NA,TRBJ1-3,few,TRBV6-5,TGTGCCAGCAGTTACTCGACCCACTCTGGAAACACCATATATTTT,CASSYSTHSGNTIYF
NA,TRBJ2-1,few,TRBV11-1,TGTGCCAGCAGCCCGTTAGGTTGGGTGAATGAGCAGTTCTTC,CASSPLGWVNEQFF
TRBD1,TRBJ1-6,NA,TRBV7-9,TGTGCCAGCAGCACAGGGGGGTCCTATAATTCACCCCTCCACTTT,CASSTGGSYNSPLHF
NA,TRBJ2-3,many,TRBV12-3/TRBV12-4,TGTGCCAGCAGTTTAGCAGGGGAGACAGATACGCAGTATTTT,CASSLAGETDTQYF
NA,TRBJ2-3,few,TRBV28,TGTGCCAGCGGCTCTGCGGGTTACTCTAGCACAGATACGCAGTATTTT,CASGSAGYSSTDTQYF
NA,TRBJ2-7,many,TRBV5-1,TGCGCCAGCAGCTTTTTGTCCGGAGGCGGTCCCTCGTTAGAGCAGTACTTC,CASSFLSGGGPSLEQYF
TRBD1,TRBJ2-4,few,TRBV7-3,TGTGCCAGCAGCGCCCGAGGGGGCTCAGCCAAAAACATTCAGTACTTC,CASSARGGSAKNIQYF
NA,TRBJ1-2,few,TRBV7-8,TGTGCCAGCAGCTTCCGGATCGGGGTTACATATGGCTACACCTTC,CASSFRIGVTYGYTF
TRBD1,TRBJ2-7,few,TRBV6-5,TGTGCCAGCAGGCGGACAGGGGGTATCCACGAGCAGTACTTC,CASRRTGGIHEQYF
NA,TRBJ1-5,NA,TRBV7-2,TGTGCCAGCAGCTCCAGGGTGTCAAATCAGCCCCAGCATTTT,CASSSRVSNQPQHF
TRBD2,TRBJ2-7,few,TRBV5-1,TGCGCCAGCAGCTTTTCGACTAGCGGGGCTTTCGAGCAGTACTTC,CASSFSTSGAFEQYF
NA,TRBJ2-7,NA,TRBV11-2,TGTGCCAGCAGCTTTCACGACTACGAGCAGTACTTC,CASSFHDYEQYF
NA,TRBJ1-6,NA,TRBV9,TGTGCCAGCAGCACCACAGGGCGGTCACCCCTCCACTTT,CASSTTGRSPLHF
NA,TRBJ2-1,NA,TRBV24-1,TGTGCCACTGCAAACTCATGGGAGCAGTTCTTC,CATANSWEQFF
NA,TRBJ1-3,few,TRBV9,TGTGCCAGCAGCCCCCGGACTGCTGGAAACACCATATATTTT,CASSPRTAGNTIYF
NA,TRBJ1-2,NA,TRBV7-2,TGTGCCAGCAGCTTAGCCCACCAGGGGTATGGCTACACCTTC,CASSLAHQGYGYTF
NA,TRBJ2-6,many,TRBV27,TGTGCCAGCAGTTCGCACTCTGGGGCCAACGTCCTGACTTTC,CASSSHSGANVLTF
NA,TRBJ2-1,NA,TRBV29-1,TGCAGCGTTGAAGAGGTAGTTCGGGGGAGCTCCTACAATGAGCAGTTCTTC,CSVEEVVRGSSYNEQFF
NA,TRBJ1-1,few,TRBV2,TGTGCCACACAGACCGAGCTAAACACTGAAGCTTTCTTT,CATQTELNTEAFF
TRBD2,TRBJ2-3,NA,TRBV2,TGTGCCAGCAGTGGGCTAGCGGGGGCAGATACGCAGTATTTT,CASSGLAGADTQYF
NA,TRBJ2-5,NA,TRBV18,TGTGCCAGCTCACCACCGCCTGTTCCTGAGACCCAGTACTTC,CASSPPPVPETQYF
NA,TRBJ1-1,NA,TRBV4-1,TGCGCCAGCAGCCAAGTGGGTGCGTCTCTAGGAAGGGCCACTGAAGCTTTCTTT,CASSQVGASLGRATEAFF
NA,TRBJ2-5,NA,TRBV9,TGTGCCAGCAGTCTAGGGTCGGAGACCCAGTACTTC,CASSLGSETQYF